The clone carrying this TCR beta chain has a single count. The sample comes from a study of immune evolution from preneoplasia to lung adenocarcinoma. The CDR3 is 18 residues long. Germline CDR1 reads MNHEY; CDR2 reads SMNVEV (reference sequence). Trimming shortened V by 8 bases and J by 1 base, and 23 bases separated the two germline ends. The protocol was immunoSEQ multiplex PCR, while the TCRdb copy is restricted to in-frame clones and leaves out a portion. Found here are several thousand clones, 86% of them singletons; the top ten hold over 6.5%. The sample was FFPE minimally invasive lung adenocarcinoma tissue. This sequence was found in an older donor with lung adenocarcinoma. The chain joins TRBV27 to TRBJ2-2; the D gene is possibly TRBD2 (6 bases). The CDR3 here is CASYRIAPGLKNTGELFF. CDR3 sequence (DNA): TGTGCCAGCTACCGGATTGCACCGGGACTGAAGAACACCGGGGAGCTGTTTTTT.